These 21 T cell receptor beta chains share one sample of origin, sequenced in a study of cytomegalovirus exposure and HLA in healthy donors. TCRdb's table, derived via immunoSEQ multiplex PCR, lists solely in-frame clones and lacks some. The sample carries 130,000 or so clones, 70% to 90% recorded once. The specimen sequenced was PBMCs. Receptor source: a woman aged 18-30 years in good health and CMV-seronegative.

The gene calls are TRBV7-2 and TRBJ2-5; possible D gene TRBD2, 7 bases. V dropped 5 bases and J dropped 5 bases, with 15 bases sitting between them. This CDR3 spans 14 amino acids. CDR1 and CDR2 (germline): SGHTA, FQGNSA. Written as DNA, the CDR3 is TGTGCCAGCAGCCGTGATGGGAGGGGGGAGACCCAGTACTTC. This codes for CASSRDGRGETQYF.

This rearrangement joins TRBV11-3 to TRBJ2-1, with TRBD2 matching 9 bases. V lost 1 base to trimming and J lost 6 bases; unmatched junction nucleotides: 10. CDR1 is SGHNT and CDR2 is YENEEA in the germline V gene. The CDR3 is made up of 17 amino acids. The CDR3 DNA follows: TGTGCCAGCAGCTTAGGGGTTGGCGGGAGGGCCCTCAATGAGCAGTTCTTC. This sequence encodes CASSLGVGGRALNEQFF. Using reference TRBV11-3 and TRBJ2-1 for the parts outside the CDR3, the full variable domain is EAGVVQSPRYKIIEKKQPVAFWCNPISGHNTLYWYLQNLGQGPELLIRYENEEAVDDSQLPKDRFSAERLKGVDSTLKIQPAELGDSAVYLCASSLGVGGRALNEQFFGPGTRLTVL.

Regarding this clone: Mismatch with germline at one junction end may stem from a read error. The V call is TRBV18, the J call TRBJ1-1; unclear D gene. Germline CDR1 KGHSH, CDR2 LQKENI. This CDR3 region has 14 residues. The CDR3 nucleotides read TGTGCCAGCTCACCAGAGAGAGGGAACGCTGAAGCTTTCTTT. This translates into CASSPERGNAEAFF.

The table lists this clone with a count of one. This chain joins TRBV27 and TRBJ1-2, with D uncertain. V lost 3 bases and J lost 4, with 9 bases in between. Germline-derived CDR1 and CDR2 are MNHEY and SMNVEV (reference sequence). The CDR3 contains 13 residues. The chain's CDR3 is CASSFASGYGYTF. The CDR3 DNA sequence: TGTGCCAGCAGTTTTGCTTCGGGCTATGGCTACACCTTC.

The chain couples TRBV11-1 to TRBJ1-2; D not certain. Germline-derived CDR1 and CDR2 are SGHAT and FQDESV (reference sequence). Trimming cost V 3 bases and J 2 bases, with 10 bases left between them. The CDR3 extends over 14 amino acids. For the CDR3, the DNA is TGTGCCAGCAGCTTGACTGACGGGAACTATGGCTACACCTTC. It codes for CASSLTDGNYGYTF.

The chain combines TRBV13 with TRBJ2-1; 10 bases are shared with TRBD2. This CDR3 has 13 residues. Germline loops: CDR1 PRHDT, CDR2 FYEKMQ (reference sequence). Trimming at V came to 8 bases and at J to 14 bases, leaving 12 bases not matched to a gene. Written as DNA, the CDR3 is TGTGCCAGCGGACCCCCTAGCGGGAGTTTTGAGTTCTTC. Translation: CASGPPSGSFEFF.

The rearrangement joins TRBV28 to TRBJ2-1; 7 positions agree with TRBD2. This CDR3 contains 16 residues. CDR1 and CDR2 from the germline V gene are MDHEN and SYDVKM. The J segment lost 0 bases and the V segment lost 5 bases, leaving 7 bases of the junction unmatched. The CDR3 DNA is TGTGCCAGCAGTCCCCAGCGGGACCGCTCCTACAATGAGCAGTTCTTC. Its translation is CASSPQRDRSYNEQFF.

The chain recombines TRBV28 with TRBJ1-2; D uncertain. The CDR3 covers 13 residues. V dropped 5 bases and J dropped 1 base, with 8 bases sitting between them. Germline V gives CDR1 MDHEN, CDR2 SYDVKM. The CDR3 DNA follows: TGTGCCAGCAGTCCCCCCTATAACTATGGCTACACCTTC. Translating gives CASSPPYNYGYTF.

CDR3 DNA: TGTGCCAGCAGCGGGGACTACGGGGGCACTGAAGCTTTCTTT. Translation: CASSGDYGGTEAFF. The gene calls are TRBV5-6 and TRBJ1-1; a weak D match, TRBD1 (5 bases). Germline V gene data show CDR1 as SGHDT and CDR2 as YYEEEE. This CDR3 has 14 residues. V lost 4 bases, J lost 4 bases, and 14 bases lay in between.

DNA of the CDR3: TGTGCCAGCAGCTTTCCGAGAGGGGGAGACCAGTACTTC. Protein sequence: CASSFPRGGDQYF. V and J are TRBV11-1 and TRBJ2-5; weak D call: TRBD1 (6 bases). This CDR3 contains 13 residues. Germline V CDR1 and CDR2: SGHAT, FQDESV (reference sequence). V was clipped by 3 bases and J by 10 bases, with 15 bases between them.

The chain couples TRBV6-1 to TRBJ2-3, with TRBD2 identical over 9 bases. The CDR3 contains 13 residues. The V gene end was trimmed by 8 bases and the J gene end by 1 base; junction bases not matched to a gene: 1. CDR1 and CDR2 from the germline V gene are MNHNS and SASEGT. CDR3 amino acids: CASRLAGTDTQYF. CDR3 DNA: TGTGCCAGCCGACTAGCGGGCACAGATACGCAGTATTTT.

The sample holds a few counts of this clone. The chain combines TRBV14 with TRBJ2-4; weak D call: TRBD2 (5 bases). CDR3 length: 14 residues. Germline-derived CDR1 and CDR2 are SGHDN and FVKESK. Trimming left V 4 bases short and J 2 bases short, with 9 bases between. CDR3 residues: CASSPGSTKNIQYF. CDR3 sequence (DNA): TGTGCCAGCAGCCCGGGAAGCACCAAAAACATTCAGTACTTC. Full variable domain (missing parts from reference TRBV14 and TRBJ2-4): EAGVTQFPSHSVIEKGQTVTLRCDPISGHDNLYWYRRVMGKEIKFLLHFVKESKQDESGMPNNRFLAERTGGTYSTLKVQPAELEDSGVYFCASSPGSTKNIQYFGAGTRLSVL.

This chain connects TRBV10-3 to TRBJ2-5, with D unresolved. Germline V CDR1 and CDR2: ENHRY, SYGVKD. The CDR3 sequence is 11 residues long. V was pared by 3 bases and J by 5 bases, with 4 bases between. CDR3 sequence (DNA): TGTGCCATCAGTGACCGGGAGACCCAGTACTTC. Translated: CAISDRETQYF.

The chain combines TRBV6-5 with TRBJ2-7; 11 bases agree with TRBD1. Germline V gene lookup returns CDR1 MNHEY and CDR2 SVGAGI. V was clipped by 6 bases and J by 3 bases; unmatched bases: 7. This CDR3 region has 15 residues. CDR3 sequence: CASSRGGTGGYEQYF. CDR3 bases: TGTGCCAGCAGCCGCGGGGGGACAGGGGGCTACGAGCAGTACTTC.

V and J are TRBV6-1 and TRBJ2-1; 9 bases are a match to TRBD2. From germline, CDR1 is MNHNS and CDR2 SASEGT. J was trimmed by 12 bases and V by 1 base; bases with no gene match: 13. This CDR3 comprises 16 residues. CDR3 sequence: CASSEVNSGSKVRQFF. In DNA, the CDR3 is TGTGCCAGCAGTGAAGTAAATAGCGGGAGCAAAGTTCGGCAGTTCTTC.

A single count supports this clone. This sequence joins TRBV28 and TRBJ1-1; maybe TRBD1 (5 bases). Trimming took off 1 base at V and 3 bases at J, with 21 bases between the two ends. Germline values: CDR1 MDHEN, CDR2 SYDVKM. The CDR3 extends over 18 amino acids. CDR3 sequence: CASSLSGFKRGGDTEAFF. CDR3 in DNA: TGTGCCAGCAGTTTATCCGGGTTTAAACGGGGAGGGGACACTGAAGCTTTCTTT. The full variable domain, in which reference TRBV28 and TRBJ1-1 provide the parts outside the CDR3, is DVKVTQSSRYLVKRTGEKVFLECVQDMDHENMFWYRQDPGLGLRLIYFSYDVKMKEKGDIPEGYSVSREKKERFSLILESASTNQTSMYLCASSLSGFKRGGDTEAFFGQGTRLTVV.

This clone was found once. The CDR3 spells CASSQEGRGDGELFF. CDR3 coding DNA: TGTGCCAGCAGCCAAGAGGGCAGGGGAGACGGGGAGCTGTTTTTT. This chain joins TRBV4-2 and TRBJ2-2; TRBD1 might be the D (6 bases). Trimming shortened V by 0 bases and J by 7 bases, and 12 bases separated the two germline ends. Germline V gene lookup returns CDR1 LGHNA and CDR2 YNFKEQ. The CDR3 contains 15 residues.

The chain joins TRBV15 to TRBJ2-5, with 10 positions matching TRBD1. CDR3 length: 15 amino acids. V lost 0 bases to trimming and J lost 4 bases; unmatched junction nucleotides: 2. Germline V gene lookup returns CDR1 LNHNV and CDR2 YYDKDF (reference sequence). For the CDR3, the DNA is TGTGCCACCAGCAGAGATTGGGACAGGGGAGAGACCCAGTACTTC. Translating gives CATSRDWDRGETQYF.

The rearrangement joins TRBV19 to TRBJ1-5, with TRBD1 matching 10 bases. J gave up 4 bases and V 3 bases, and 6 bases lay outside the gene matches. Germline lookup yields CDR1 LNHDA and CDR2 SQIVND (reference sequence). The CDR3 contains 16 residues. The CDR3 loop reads CASSIRQGAANQPQHF. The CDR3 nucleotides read TGTGCCAGTAGTATCAGACAGGGGGCCGCTAATCAGCCCCAGCATTTT.

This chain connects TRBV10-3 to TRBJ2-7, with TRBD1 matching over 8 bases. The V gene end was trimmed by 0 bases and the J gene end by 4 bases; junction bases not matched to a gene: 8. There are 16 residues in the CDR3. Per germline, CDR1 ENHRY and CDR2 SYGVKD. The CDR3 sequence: CAISESGTGTLYEQYF. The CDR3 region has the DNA TGTGCCATCAGTGAGTCCGGGACAGGTACCCTATACGAGCAGTACTTC.

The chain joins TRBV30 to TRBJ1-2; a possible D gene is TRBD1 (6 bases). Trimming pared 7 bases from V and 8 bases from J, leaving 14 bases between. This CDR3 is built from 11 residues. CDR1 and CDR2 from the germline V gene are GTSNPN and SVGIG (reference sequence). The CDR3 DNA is TGTGCCTTGGTCCGTGGACAGGGCTACACCTTC. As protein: CALVRGQGYTF.